This TCR beta chain was sequenced for a study of blood T cell repertoires in COVID-19. Whole-study context: Sites in the United States, Italy and Spain provided acute and convalescent COVID-19 samples. Sources were T cells, B-cell-depleted T cells, or PBMCs; the material itself was cDNA or gDNA.

The CDR3 loop spans 12 amino acids. Trimming took 1 base from V and 10 from J, leaving 11 bases between them. Germline assignment: CDR1 LGHDT and CDR2 YNNKEL (reference sequence). Original methodology: The authors estimated nucleated cell counts from reference gene primer amplification. Measured with immunoSEQ multiplex PCR; TCRdb has only the in-frame clones, and not every one. V, J and clone size reflect that table, while D and trimming were determined from the DNA. The profile shows around 500,000 clones, approximately 83% of them singletons. This clonotype was obtained from a human donor in a cohort sampled during active COVID-19. This chain connects TRBV3-1 (or the pseudogene TRBV3-2) to TRBJ2-7, with a weak D call TRBD2 (5 bases). Sequenced input: peripheral blood. CDR3 sequence (DNA): TGTGCCAGCAGCCAAGCGGGGAGCGGCCAGTACTTC. This sequence encodes CASSQAGSGQYF.